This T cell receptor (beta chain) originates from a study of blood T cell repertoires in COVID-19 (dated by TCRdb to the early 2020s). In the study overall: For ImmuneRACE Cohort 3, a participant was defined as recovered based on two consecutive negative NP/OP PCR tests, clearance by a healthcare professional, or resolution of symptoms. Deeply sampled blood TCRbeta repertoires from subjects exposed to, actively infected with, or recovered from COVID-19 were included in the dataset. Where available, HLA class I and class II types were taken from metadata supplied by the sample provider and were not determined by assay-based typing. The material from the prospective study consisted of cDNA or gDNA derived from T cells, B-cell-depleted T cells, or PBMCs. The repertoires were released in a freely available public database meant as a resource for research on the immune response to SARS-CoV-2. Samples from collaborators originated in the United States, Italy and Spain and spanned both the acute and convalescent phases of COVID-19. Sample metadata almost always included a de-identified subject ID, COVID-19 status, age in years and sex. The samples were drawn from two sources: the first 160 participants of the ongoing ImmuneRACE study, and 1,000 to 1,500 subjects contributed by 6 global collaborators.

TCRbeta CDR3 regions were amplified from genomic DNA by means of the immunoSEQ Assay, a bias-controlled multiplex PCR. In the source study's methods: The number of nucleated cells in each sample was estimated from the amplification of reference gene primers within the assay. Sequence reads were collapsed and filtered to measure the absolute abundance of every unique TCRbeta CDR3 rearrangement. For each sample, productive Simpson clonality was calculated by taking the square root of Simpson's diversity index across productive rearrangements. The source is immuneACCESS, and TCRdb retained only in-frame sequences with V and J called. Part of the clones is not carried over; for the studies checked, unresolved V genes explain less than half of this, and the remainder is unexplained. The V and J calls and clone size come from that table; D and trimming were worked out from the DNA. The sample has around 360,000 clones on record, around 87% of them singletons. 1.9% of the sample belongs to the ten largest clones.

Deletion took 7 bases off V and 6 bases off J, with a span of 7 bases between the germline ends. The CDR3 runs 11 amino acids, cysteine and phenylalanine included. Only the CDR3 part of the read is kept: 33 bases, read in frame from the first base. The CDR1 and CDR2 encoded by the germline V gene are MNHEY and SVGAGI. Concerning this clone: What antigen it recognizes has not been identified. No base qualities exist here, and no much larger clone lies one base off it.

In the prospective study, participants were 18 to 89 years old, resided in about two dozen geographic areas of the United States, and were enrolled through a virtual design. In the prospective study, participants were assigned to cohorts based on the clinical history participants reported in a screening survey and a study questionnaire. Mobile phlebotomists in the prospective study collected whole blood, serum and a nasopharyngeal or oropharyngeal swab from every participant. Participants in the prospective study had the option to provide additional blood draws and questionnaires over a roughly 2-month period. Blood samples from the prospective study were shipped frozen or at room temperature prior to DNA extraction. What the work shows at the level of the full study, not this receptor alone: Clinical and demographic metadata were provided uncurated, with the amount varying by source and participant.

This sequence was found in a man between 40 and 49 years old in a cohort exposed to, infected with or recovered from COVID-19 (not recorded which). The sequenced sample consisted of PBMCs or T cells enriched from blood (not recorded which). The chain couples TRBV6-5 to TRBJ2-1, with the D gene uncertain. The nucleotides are TGTGCCAGCACTAGTGGCAATGAGCAGTTCTTC. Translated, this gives CASTSGNEQFF.